This T cell receptor beta chain was obtained from a study of cytomegalovirus exposure and HLA in healthy donors. Unmatched junction bases numbered 4, after V lost 7 bases and J lost 6 bases. The CDR3 totals 13 residues. Germline V CDR1 and CDR2: MDHEN, SYDVKM. For this clone: Antigen: not known.

With 60 Vbeta and 13 Jbeta primers, the PCR was carried out. Produced via immunoSEQ multiplex PCR; TCRdb's table is partial and in-frame only. Here the sample spans more than 90,000 clones, approximately 80% being singletons. Overall study results and limits: Within a later analysis, the majority of CMV-associated TCR beta chains appeared HLA-restricted. When analyzed later, the rates of TCR association showed variation by HLA locus, with DRB1 the most and HLA-C the fewest.

The J gene is TRBJ1-5, the V gene TRBV28, with TRBD1 identical over 9 bases. The receptor comes from a man between 45 and 60 years old in good health and CMV-seronegative. The specimen was PBMCs. The CDR3, as DNA: TGTGCCAGCATCCGACAGGGGGGTCAGCCCCAGCATTTT. This encodes CASIRQGGQPQHF.